A single sample gave rise to the 26 T cell receptor beta chains below, sequenced in a study of blood T cells in healthy people across ages (dated by TCRdb to about 2015). Libraries were made using 5' RACE. Sequencing was performed on an Illumina HiSeq 2500. A second PCR of roughly 6 to 11 cycles was run with a J-beta primer mix and a sample-barcoded 5' primer. The public reads were reprocessed in TCRdb via fastp at Q25 and MiXCR, keeping in-frame beta chains. Each record represents a unique CDR3 protein, reported with the most common genes and DNA among its rows. Here the sample has 1.5 million to 2 million distinct CDR3 sequences; approximately 50% occur a single time. Of the sample, around 2.1% falls within the top ten clones. Sequenced input: blood. The source is a woman aged 40 to 50 in good health.

The CDR3 reads CATSPEDTSYEQYF. The CDR3 DNA reads TGTGCCACCAGCCCGGAGGACACCTCCTACGAGCAGTACTTC. The chain combines TRBV15 with TRBJ2-7; perhaps D is TRBD1 or TRBD2 (5 bases each). The CDR3 totals 14 residues. V lost 5 bases to trimming and J lost 0 bases, with 11 bases between them. CDR1 is LNHNV, CDR2 YYDKDF, per germline (reference sequence).

A single count supports this clonotype. The CDR3 DNA follows: TGTGCCAGCAGTGAGCGGGGCCCGTACCAAGAGACCCAGTACTTC. Translation: CASSERGPYQETQYF. The J gene is TRBJ2-5, the V gene TRBV2; D perhaps matches TRBD2 (6 bases). Deletions cut 3 bases from V and 0 bases from J, with 11 bases between. The CDR3 totals 15 residues. Per germline, CDR1 SNHLY and CDR2 FYNNEI.

Note on this clonotype: Compared with germline, one end of the junction differs, possibly owing to a read error. The rearrangement joins TRBV4-3 to TRBJ2-7; TRBD1 aligns across 10 bases. This CDR3 is 18 amino acids long. Germline V lookup: CDR1 LGHNA, CDR2 YSLEER. For the CDR3, the DNA is TGCGCCAGCGGCCAAGAGGTGGGACACGGGACAGGGGCCTACGAGCAGTACTTC. This gives the protein CASGQEVGHGTGAYEQYF.

This chain joins TRBV4-3 and TRBJ2-3; D unclear. The CDR3 covers 12 residues. V was clipped by 0 bases and J by 9 bases, with 7 bases between them. Germline-derived CDR1 and CDR2 are LGHNA and YSLEER. Written as DNA, the CDR3 is TGCGCCAGCAGCCAAGACAGGCGGACGCAGTATTTT. Protein product: CASSQDRRTQYF.

In this sample, this clonotype turned up a few times. The genes are TRBV28 and TRBJ2-5, with 8 bases identical to TRBD2. The CDR3 contains 15 residues. Germline lookup yields CDR1 MDHEN and CDR2 SYDVKM. Trimming removed 2 bases from V and 5 bases from J; junction bases left unmatched: 7. The CDR3 sequence is CASSLMRGVRETQYF. CDR3 DNA sequence: TGTGCCAGCAGTTTAATGCGGGGGGTTCGGGAGACCCAGTACTTC. Based on the CDR3 plus reference TRBV28 and TRBJ2-5, the full variable domain is DVKVTQSSRYLVKRTGEKVFLECVQDMDHENMFWYRQDPGLGLRLIYFSYDVKMKEKGDIPEGYSVSREKKERFSLILESASTNQTSMYLCASSLMRGVRETQYFGPGTRLLVL.

This clonotype was found once. This chain uses TRBV9 with TRBJ2-4, with a tentative D call TRBD1 (5 bases). TRBJ2-1 explains the end of the DNA better; the J call may be wrong. Looked up from germline, CDR1 is SGDLS and CDR2 is YYNGEE. The CDR3 runs 16 residues. CDR3 residues: CASSVGTGRAVNEQFF. DNA for the CDR3: TGTGCCAGCAGCGTAGGGACGGGCAGGGCAGTGAATGAGCAGTTCTTC.

This chain links TRBV7-2 with TRBJ2-3; D is perhaps TRBD2 (6 bases). Germline V gene data show CDR1 as SGHTA and CDR2 as FQGNSA. The V end was cut by 1 base, the J end by 10 bases, with 18 bases between. The CDR3 totals 15 residues. CDR3 DNA sequence: TGTGCCAGCAGCTTAGAAGGGCCCCTGGGGGGTTCGCAGTATTTT. This translates into CASSLEGPLGGSQYF. Drawing the rest from reference TRBV7-2 and TRBJ2-3, the complete variable domain is GAGVSQSPSNKVTEKGKDVELRCDPISGHTALYWYRQSLGQGLEFLIYFQGNSAPDKSGLPSDRFSAERTGGSVSTLTIQRTQQEDSAVYLCASSLEGPLGGSQYFGPGTRLTVL.

This rearrangement joins TRBV5-1 to TRBJ1-6; no clear D gene. Germline CDR1 is SGHRS and CDR2 is YFSETQ. V shed 4 bases and J shed 7 bases, with 12 bases lying between them. The CDR3 totals 14 residues. Written as DNA, the CDR3 is TGCGCCAGCAGCGTGGAGGGAACCAATTCACCCCTCCACTTT. It translates to CASSVEGTNSPLHF.

In this sample, this clonotype turned up many times. The gene calls are TRBV12-3 or TRBV12-4 and TRBJ1-2; D unclear. V was trimmed by 6 bases and J by 3 bases, leaving 5 bases between them. There are 11 residues in the CDR3. CDR3: CASSFDYGYTF. The CDR3 DNA reads as TGTGCCAGCAGCTTTGACTATGGCTACACCTTC.

In its sample, this clonotype was seen a few times. This rearrangement joins TRBV20-1 to TRBJ2-3; no firm D call. The CDR3 loop spans 13 amino acids. Germline loops: CDR1 DFQATT, CDR2 SNEGSKA (reference sequence). V was cut by 1 base and J by 1 base, with 6 bases left in between. This CDR3 reads CSARVSGTDTQYF. CDR3 bases: TGCAGTGCTAGAGTCAGCGGCACAGATACGCAGTATTTT.

This clonotype has just a few counts. The chain employs TRBV2 and TRBJ2-3; D not certain. V shed 4 bases and J shed 4 bases, with 15 bases lying between them. Germline CDR1 and CDR2: SNHLY and FYNNEI. The CDR3 extends over 15 amino acids. Here the CDR3 reads CASSVSQHIADTQYF. CDR3 nucleotides: TGTGCCAGCAGTGTCAGTCAACACATCGCAGATACGCAGTATTTT.

In its sample, this clonotype was seen a few times. V gene TRBV5-1 combines with J gene TRBJ2-3; 8 nucleotides line up with TRBD2. Germline assignment: CDR1 SGHRS and CDR2 YFSETQ. V shed 4 bases and J 0 bases; nucleotides not matched to a gene: 7. The CDR3 totals 16 residues. In nucleotides, the CDR3 is TGCGCCAGCAGCGTTAGGACTAGCCAAAGCACAGATACGCAGTATTTT. This translates into CASSVRTSQSTDTQYF.

The chain joins TRBV29-1 to TRBJ1-5; D gene uncertain. Germline CDR1 SQVTM, CDR2 ANQGSEA. V lost 5 bases to trimming and J lost 3 bases, with 11 bases between them. This CDR3 comprises 13 residues. CDR3 coding DNA: TGCAGCGTTACGGGCGGATCCAATCAGCCCCAGCATTTT. This encodes CSVTGGSNQPQHF.

This rearrangement joins TRBV29-1 to TRBJ2-2; D call uncertain. The CDR3 loop spans 13 amino acids. Germline V gives CDR1 SQVTM, CDR2 ANQGSEA. V was trimmed by 3 bases and J by 3 bases, leaving 8 bases between them. In DNA form, the CDR3 reads TGCAGCGTTGATAAGGATCACACCGGGGAGCTGTTTTTT. This translates into CSVDKDHTGELFF.

This rearrangement joins TRBV4-2 to TRBJ2-1; no reliable D call. The germline V and J ends were trimmed by 0 bases and 0 bases, with 9 bases remaining between them. Germline loops: CDR1 LGHNA, CDR2 YNFKEQ. This CDR3 is 16 amino acids long. The DNA for the CDR3 is TGTGCCAGCAGCCAAGATAACGACAACTCCTACAATGAGCAGTTCTTC. It translates to CASSQDNDNSYNEQFF.

This chain links TRBV7-6 with TRBJ2-3; D uncertain. This CDR3 spans 15 amino acids. Germline-derived CDR1 and CDR2 are SGHVS and FNYEAQ. Trimming took 2 bases from V and 0 from J, leaving 9 bases between them. In DNA form, the CDR3 reads TGTGCCAGCAGCTTATTCCGGCGGAGCACAGATACGCAGTATTTT. Protein sequence: CASSLFRRSTDTQYF.

The chain links TRBV7-2 to TRBJ2-1; 10 bases are shared with TRBD1. There are 17 residues in the CDR3. Trimming at V came to 1 base and at J to 8 bases, leaving 11 bases not matched to a gene. CDR1 and CDR2 from the germline V gene are SGHTA and FQGNSA. The CDR3 sequence: CASSLGGVWDRGYEQFF. In nucleotides, the CDR3 is TGTGCCAGCAGCTTAGGTGGTGTTTGGGACAGGGGCTATGAGCAGTTCTTC.

The rearrangement joins TRBV15 to TRBJ2-4; the D gene is possibly TRBD1 (6 bases). The ends were cut back, 5 bases at V and 0 bases at J, with 14 bases in the middle. This CDR3 has 16 amino acids. Per the germline V gene, CDR1 is LNHNV and CDR2 is YYDKDF (reference sequence). CDR3 in amino acids: CATSEQIQGAKNIQYF. DNA for the CDR3: TGTGCCACCAGCGAACAAATACAGGGAGCCAAAAACATTCAGTACTTC.

The chain joins TRBV5-1 to TRBJ2-1; D may be TRBD2 (6 bases). CDR1 and CDR2 from the germline V gene are SGHRS and YFSETQ. Trimming removed 7 bases from V and 4 bases from J, with 12 bases in between. The CDR3 is 13 amino acids. The CDR3, as DNA: TGCGCCAGCGCGGGATTGATATACAATGAGCAGTTCTTC. This gives the protein CASAGLIYNEQFF.

The rearrangement joins TRBV4-3 to TRBJ1-2; TRBD1 might be the D (6 bases). The CDR3 spans 14 residues. In germline, CDR1 is LGHNA, CDR2 YSLEER. V was trimmed by 4 bases and J by 4 bases, leaving 13 bases between them. CDR3 coding DNA: TGCGCCAGCAGCCCAGGACAGAATACCTATGGCTACACCTTC. It translates to CASSPGQNTYGYTF.

The chain carries TRBV7-8 and TRBJ2-5, with D possibly being TRBD1 or TRBD2 (5 bases each). Looked up from germline, CDR1 is SGHVS and CDR2 is FQNEAQ. The CDR3 totals 16 residues. The V end lost 0 bases, the J end lost 6 bases, and 17 bases lay between the germline ends. CDR3 DNA: TGTGCCAGCAGCTTAGCCTCGGCCCATGAGGGGCAGACCCAGTACTTC. It is translated as CASSLASAHEGQTQYF.

The rearrangement uses TRBV12-3 or TRBV12-4 and TRBJ2-7; 12 nucleotides line up with TRBD2. This CDR3 contains 18 residues. V lost 2 bases, J lost 0 bases, and 8 bases stayed unmatched. The CDR3 spells CASSLSRLAGASSYEQYF. The CDR3 DNA reads TGTGCCAGCAGTTTAAGTAGACTAGCGGGGGCTAGCTCCTACGAGCAGTACTTC.

The chain couples TRBV27 to TRBJ2-3, with D possibly matching TRBD2 (7 bases). The V end was cut by 3 bases, the J end by 2 bases, with 12 bases between. CDR1 and CDR2 (germline): MNHEY, SMNVEV (reference sequence). CDR3 length equals 15 residues. The CDR3 DNA reads as TGTGCCAGCAGTTTCTACGGGGGGCACACAGATACGCAGTATTTT. It translates to CASSFYGGHTDTQYF.

This clonotype has only a few counts. The CDR3 DNA sequence: TGCAGCGTTGAAGAGAATCCGATCGGGGAGACCCAGTACTTC. It encodes CSVEENPIGETQYF. The rearrangement uses TRBV29-1 and TRBJ2-5; D gene uncertain. The CDR3 length is 14 residues. The germline CDR1 and CDR2 sequences are SQVTM and ANQGSEA. Trimming left V 0 bases short and J 5 bases short, with 13 bases between.

The chain carries TRBV3-1 and TRBJ2-3; D is unresolved. Germline loops: CDR1 LGHDT, CDR2 YNNKEL (reference sequence). Trimming removed 4 bases from V and 12 bases from J, with 14 bases in between. The CDR3 runs 12 residues. The CDR3 reads CASSRGRLEQYF. The CDR3 DNA reads as TGTGCCAGCAGCCGGGGAAGATTAGAACAGTATTTT.

Concerning this clonotype: The DNA is omitted, as the CDR3 cannot be located on it reliably, and the CDR3 follows TCRdb's listing. The V call is TRBV15, the J call TRBJ2-6. Germline CDR1 is LNHNV and CDR2 is YYDKDF (reference sequence). The CDR3 spans 16 amino acids, including both terminal residues. The CDR3 is CATSRDGTSVANVLTF.